This TCR beta chain was identified in a study of Graves' ophthalmopathy and Graves' hyperthyroidism. Study outcomes and limitations: Built on 13 signatures, a model told ophthalmopathy apart from stable hyperthyroidism with almost 90% sensitivity and over 80% specificity. In blood appeared most of the expanded thyroid clonotypes whose frequency exceeded 0.001.

This clonotype has a count of ten or more. Its antigen is still unknown. Moderate-to-severe activity, CAS ≥3, NOSPECS ≥4 and a duration under 3 months were seen in donors with ophthalmopathy. Clinical symptoms, serum thyroxine, TRAb, thyroid ultrasound and orbital computed tomography formed the basis of diagnosis. V was clipped by 1 base and J by 9 bases, with 6 bases between them. Germline assignment: CDR1 GTSNPN and CDR2 SVGIG (reference sequence). The CDR3 loop spans 11 amino acids. As the template, RNA transcripts were used to amplify TCR beta CDR3 regions. In the first round, RT-PCR was carried out with HTBI primers, and a multiplex PCR formed the second round. TCRdb ran MiXCR on the multiplex PCR reads and lists one entry per CDR3 protein. The table records 170,000 or so distinct CDR3 sequences, 35% to 45% of them present only once.

This sequence was found in a man aged 25-45 years with Graves' ophthalmopathy. The V gene is TRBV30, the J gene TRBJ2-2; no reliable D call. Sequencing was performed on peripheral blood. CDR3 nucleotide sequence: TGTGCCTGGAGTGAGGTACGGGAGCTGTTTTTT. Translating gives CAWSEVRELFF.